The sequence of this T cell receptor (beta chain) was determined in a study of T-cell reconstitution after alpha-beta-depleted transplantation in children. The study, taken as a whole, reports: T-cell counts and diversity at one year following transplant were attributed mainly to newly produced T cells. At around two months after transplant, the alpha-beta T cells were reportedly derived from several hundred expanded clones that came from non-depleted graft cells. Surviving recipient T cells and thymic progenitors underlay high day-60 TCRbeta diversity in some patients.

Unique molecular identifiers were incorporated into the prepared TCRbeta library. TCRdb analysed the PCR reads with MiXCR anew, one entry per CDR3 protein. The profile shows 200,000 to 250,000 distinct CDR3 sequences, roughly 23% of them singletons. In this sample, this clonotype turned up a few times. Its antigen is as yet unknown. V was clipped by 4 bases and J by 2 bases, with 9 bases between them. The CDR3 consists of 13 residues. The germline gives CDR1 MNHEY, CDR2 SVGEGT. The sequencing used PBMCs, collected before TCRalphabeta/CD19-depleted stem cell transplant. This TCR was recovered from a girl aged 2 to 9 with Fanconi anemia, due to receive a stem cell transplant. V usage is TRBV6-2 or TRBV6-3 and J usage is TRBJ2-7; D not resolved. CDR3 DNA: TGTGCCAGCAGTTTGACATACCCCTACGAGCAGTACTTC. It codes for CASSLTYPYEQYF.